This TCR beta chain was profiled in a study of OX40 agonist ivuxolimab in advanced cancers. The assay was immunoSEQ multiplex PCR, and TCRdb's table has in-frame clones only and misses some. This sample yields more than 55,000 clones, of which just over 85% are seen a single time; 1% to 1.5% belongs to the top ten. Study observations and caveats: Within 6 weeks, CD4+ and CD8+ blood T cells expanded clonally at 0.1 to 3.0 mg/kg.

Germline lookup yields CDR1 SGHNT and CDR2 YENEEA. J lost 5 bases, V lost 5 bases, and 3 bases had no gene match. The CDR3 sequence is 15 residues long. On this clone: Its antigen is unidentified.

The sequence was collected from an adult with an advanced solid tumor such as melanoma, head and neck, liver or kidney cancer. This specimen was CD4+ or CD8+ T cells sorted from blood, taken in a trial of the OX40 agonist ivuxolimab. V is TRBV11-3 and J is TRBJ2-3; 14 bases map to TRBD2. The CDR3 sequence is CASSMGLAGEDTQYF. The CDR3, as DNA: TGTGCCAGCAGCATGGGACTAGCGGGAGAAGATACGCAGTATTTT.